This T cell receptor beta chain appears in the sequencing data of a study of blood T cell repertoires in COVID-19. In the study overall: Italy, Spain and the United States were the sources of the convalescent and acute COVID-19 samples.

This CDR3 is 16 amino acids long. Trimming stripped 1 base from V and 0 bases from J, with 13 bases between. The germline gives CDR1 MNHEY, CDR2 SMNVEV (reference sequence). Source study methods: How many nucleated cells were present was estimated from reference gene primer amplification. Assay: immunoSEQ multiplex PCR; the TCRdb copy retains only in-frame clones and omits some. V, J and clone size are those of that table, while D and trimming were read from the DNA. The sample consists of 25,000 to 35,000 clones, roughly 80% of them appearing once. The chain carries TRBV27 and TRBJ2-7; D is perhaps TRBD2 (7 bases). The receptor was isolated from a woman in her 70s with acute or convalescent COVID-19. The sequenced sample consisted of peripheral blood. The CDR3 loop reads CASSLLGGPHSYEQYF. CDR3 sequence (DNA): TGTGCCAGCAGTTTATTGGGGGGGCCACACTCCTACGAGCAGTACTTC.